The source of this T cell receptor beta chain is a study of cytomegalovirus exposure and HLA in healthy donors. Study at large: Unique TCRs numbering roughly 80 million, obtained from HLA-typed donors, made up an early data release.

The CDR3 sequence is 16 residues long. Trimming took 2 bases from V and 8 from J; bases not matched to a gene: 13. Germline loops: CDR1 MDHEN, CDR2 SYDVKM. A multiplex PCR was run with 60 Vbeta primers and 13 Jbeta primers. Here immunoSEQ multiplex PCR was the method, and the copy in TCRdb shows in-frame clones only, minus some. The sample includes around 150,000 clones, roughly 80% seen only once; the top ten take less than 1%. The specimen was PBMCs. The V call is TRBV28, the J call TRBJ1-2, with 8 positions matching TRBD1. This TCR was recovered from a girl aged 2-15 years in good health and CMV-seropositive. CDR3 amino acids: CASSLRILTGALGYTF. The CDR3 DNA is TGTGCCAGCAGTTTACGCATCCTGACAGGGGCGCTCGGCTACACCTTC.